This T cell receptor beta chain was profiled in a study of human T cells and chemical hapten exposure. Turning to the study itself: The study enrolled mostly female patients with alopecia areata, totalis or universalis. Study-level results: With regard to DPC sensitization, TCRs above 1 in 1000 frequency did not change.

The CDR3 is made up of 15 amino acids. V shed 7 bases, J shed 2 bases, and the junction held 7 bases outside the gene matches. The V gene's germline CDR1 is DFQATT and CDR2 SNEGSKA (reference sequence). The sample holds many counts of this clonotype. Its antigen is as yet unknown. MiXCR, applied by TCRdb to the RACE reads, yields one record per CDR3 protein. The sample includes over 300,000 distinct CDR3 sequences, approximately 5% of them seen just once. Sample time point: pre-sensitization, week 0. The treatment is: therapeutic diphenylcyclopropenone sensitization with weekly scalp DPC. This chain joins TRBV20-1 and TRBJ2-3; 12 bases agree with TRBD2. Sequencing used whole blood, obtained in connection with sensitization to the hapten diphenylcyclopropenone (DPC). This clonotype was sampled from a woman aged 50 to 65 with alopecia areata. Some clones in this sample may be carry-over from other donors' samples. CDR3 nucleotides: TGCAGTGTCACGACTAGCGGGAGATCCACAGATACGCAGTATTTT. Residues: CSVTTSGRSTDTQYF.